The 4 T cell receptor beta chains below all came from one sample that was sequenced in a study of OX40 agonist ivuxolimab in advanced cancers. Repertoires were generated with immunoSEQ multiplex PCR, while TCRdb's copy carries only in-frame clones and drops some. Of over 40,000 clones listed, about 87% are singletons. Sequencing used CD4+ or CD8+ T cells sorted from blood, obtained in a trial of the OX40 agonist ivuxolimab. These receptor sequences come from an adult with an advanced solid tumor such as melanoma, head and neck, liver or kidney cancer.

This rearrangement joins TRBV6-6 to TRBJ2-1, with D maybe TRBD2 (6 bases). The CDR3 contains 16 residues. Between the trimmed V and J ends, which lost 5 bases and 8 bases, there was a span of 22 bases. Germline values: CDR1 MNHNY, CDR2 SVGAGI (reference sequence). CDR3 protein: CASSQRDSATVHEQFF. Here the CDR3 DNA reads TGTGCCAGCAGTCAACGGGACTCAGCGACGGTTCATGAGCAGTTCTTC.

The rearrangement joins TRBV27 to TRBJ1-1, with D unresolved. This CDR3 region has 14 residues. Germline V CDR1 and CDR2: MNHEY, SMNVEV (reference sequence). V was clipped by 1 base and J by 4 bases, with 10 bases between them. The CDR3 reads CASSLLSEGTEAFF. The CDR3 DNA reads TGTGCCAGCAGTTTATTATCCGAGGGCACTGAAGCTTTCTTT.

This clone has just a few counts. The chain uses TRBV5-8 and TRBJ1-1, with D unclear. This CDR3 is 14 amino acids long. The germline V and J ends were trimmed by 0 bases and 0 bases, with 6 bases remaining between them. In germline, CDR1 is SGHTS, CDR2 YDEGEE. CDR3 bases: TGTGCCAGCAGCTTGGGTCTGATGAACACTGAAGCTTTCTTT. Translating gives CASSLGLMNTEAFF.

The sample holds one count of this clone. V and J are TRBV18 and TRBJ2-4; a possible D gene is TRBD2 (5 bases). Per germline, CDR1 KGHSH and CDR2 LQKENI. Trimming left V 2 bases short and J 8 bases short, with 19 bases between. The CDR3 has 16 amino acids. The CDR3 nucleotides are TGTGCCAGCTCACCAGATATAGGACTCCAAGCGGACATTCAGTACTTC. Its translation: CASSPDIGLQADIQYF.